These 32 T cell receptor beta chains came from one sample sequenced in a study of vaccination effects on CD4 cells after COVID-19. Under the ViraFEST assay, PBMC were stimulated with viral peptide pools so that antigen-specific CD4+ T cells expanded. Sequencing was performed afterwards. Between days 9 and 11 of culture, CD4+ T cells were separated out. Everyone in the study got two shots of either the BNT162b2 or mRNA-1273 vaccine. Repertoires were generated with immunoSEQ multiplex PCR, while TCRdb's copy carries only in-frame clones and drops some. Of about 14,000 clones in the sample, 72% were seen once. These receptors are not linked to any known antigen. This specimen consisted of CD4+ T cells from PBMCs cultured with SARS-CoV-2 spike peptides, obtained after COVID-19 vaccination. The source of these receptors is a human donor who received a COVID-19 vaccine.

This clone was seen only a few times. The CDR3 DNA reads TGTGCCAGCAGTTATCAGGAGCGGCCCCAGCATTTT. It is translated as CASSYQERPQHF. The chain is built from TRBV6-6 and TRBJ1-5; unclear D gene. Germline V gene lookup returns CDR1 MNHNY and CDR2 SVGAGI (reference sequence). The CDR3 runs to 12 residues. V was clipped by 3 bases and J by 9 bases, with 9 bases between them.

As for this clone: This specimen includes other DNA sequences encoding the same CDR3. V and J are TRBV11-2 and TRBJ2-7; D perhaps matches TRBD2 (6 bases). This CDR3 has 14 residues. Germline values: CDR1 SGHAT, CDR2 FQNNGV. V was shortened by 1 base and J by 0 bases, with 7 bases between the two germline ends. The chain's CDR3 is CASSLVGGSYEQYF. In DNA, the CDR3 is TGTGCCAGCAGCTTAGTCGGGGGCTCCTACGAGCAGTACTTC.

The chain couples TRBV4-1 to TRBJ2-1, with TRBD2 as a possible D gene (6 bases). CDR1 is MGHRA and CDR2 is YSYEKL in the germline V gene. The CDR3 extends over 15 amino acids. The V and J ends lost 1 base and 9 bases respectively, with 16 bases between them. The CDR3 region has the DNA TGCGCCAGCAGCCAAGTACCGGGAGTAGGCGGTGAGCAGTTCTTC. Its protein product is CASSQVPGVGGEQFF.

The chain employs TRBV12-5 and TRBJ1-3; D remains ambiguous. Germline values: CDR1 LGHNT, CDR2 FRNRAP. The CDR3 extends over 14 amino acids. The V gene lost 6 bases and the J gene lost 3 bases, with 12 bases spanning the gap. DNA of the CDR3: TGTGCTAGTGGACGAGAGGCCGGTGGAAACACCATATATTTT. As protein: CASGREAGGNTIYF.

The genes are TRBV2 and TRBJ2-1, with TRBD1 matching 7 bases. The CDR3 consists of 15 residues. The trim removed 11 bases at V and 0 bases at J, leaving 10 bases unmatched. CDR1 is SNHLY and CDR2 is FYNNEI in the germline V gene. The CDR3: CAGSAGGFSYNEQFF. The CDR3 DNA is TGTGCCGGTTCAGCAGGGGGATTCTCCTACAATGAGCAGTTCTTC.

The chain recombines TRBV19 with TRBJ2-7; maybe TRBD2 (6 bases). Germline loops: CDR1 LNHDA, CDR2 SQIVND (reference sequence). The CDR3 has 13 amino acids. Trimming removed 1 base at V and 2 bases at J, with 6 bases between. CDR3 region: CASSIGEAYEQYF. CDR3 in DNA: TGTGCCAGTAGTATAGGGGAGGCCTACGAGCAGTACTTC.

The chain's CDR3 is CASSYREQFF. CDR3 DNA: TGTGCCAGCAGTTACAGGGAGCAGTTCTTC. The chain joins TRBV28 to TRBJ2-1; perhaps TRBD1 as D (5 bases). The V and J ends lost 4 bases and 10 bases respectively, with 5 bases between them. The CDR3 consists of 10 residues. Germline CDR1 is MDHEN and CDR2 is SYDVKM.

The chain is built from TRBV7-2 and TRBJ1-4; D remains unclear. Germline lookup yields CDR1 SGHTA and CDR2 FQGNSA. V lost 5 bases to trimming and J lost 4 bases, with 11 bases between them. The CDR3 spans 14 residues. CDR3 loop: CASSPSGFNEKLFF. The CDR3 nucleotides read TGTGCCAGCAGCCCCAGCGGGTTTAATGAAAAACTGTTTTTT.

V and J are TRBV5-1 and TRBJ2-7, with 11 bases matching TRBD2. The trim removed 4 bases at V and 3 bases at J, leaving 3 bases unmatched. This CDR3 is 14 amino acids long. CDR1 and CDR2 (germline): SGHRS, YFSETQ. The CDR3 nucleotides are TGCGCCAGCAGCACGGGACTAGCGGACTACGAGCAGTACTTC. This translates into CASSTGLADYEQYF.

The rearrangement joins TRBV7-9 to TRBJ1-6; no definite D call. CDR3 length: 14 residues. The V gene lost 5 bases and the J gene lost 4 bases, with 9 bases spanning the gap. Germline loops: CDR1 SEHNR, CDR2 FQNEAQ (reference sequence). The CDR3 coding sequence is TGTGCCAGCAGCATTGAGCAGTATAATTCACCCCTCCACTTT. It translates to CASSIEQYNSPLHF.

This sequence joins TRBV19 and TRBJ2-3; TRBD2 agrees at 16 bases. The CDR3 runs 19 residues. CDR1 LNHDA and CDR2 SQIVND come from the germline V gene (reference sequence). V lost 5 bases, J lost 3 bases, and 11 bases stayed unmatched. DNA of the CDR3: TGTGCCAGTAGTCCCGGGACTAGCGGGGGGGGAGGTAGAACAGATACGCAGTATTTT. Protein: CASSPGTSGGGGRTDTQYF.

The CDR3, as DNA: TGTGCCATCAGCCGGGCCGGAGGGGTCGAGCAGTACTTC. It yields the protein CAISRAGGVEQYF. The J gene is TRBJ2-7, the V gene TRBV10-3, with D perhaps matching TRBD2 (6 bases). Per germline, CDR1 ENHRY and CDR2 SYGVKD. Trimming took 6 bases from V and 6 from J, leaving 15 bases between them. This CDR3 has 13 amino acids.

The J gene is TRBJ1-1, the V gene TRBV28; D gene uncertain. The germline CDR1 and CDR2 sequences are MDHEN and SYDVKM. V shed 2 bases and J shed 8 bases, with 6 bases lying between them. This CDR3 is 11 amino acids long. The CDR3 protein is CASSLRKEAFF. The DNA of the CDR3 is TGTGCCAGCAGTTTAAGGAAGGAAGCTTTCTTT.

This clone was detected once. The chain is built from TRBV7-9 and TRBJ1-5; perhaps TRBD1 as D (6 bases). The ends were cut back, 2 bases at V and 1 base at J, with 12 bases in the middle. This CDR3 comprises 16 residues. Per germline, CDR1 SEHNR and CDR2 FQNEAQ (reference sequence). The CDR3 sequence is CASSLLETGSNQPQHF. The CDR3 DNA reads TGTGCCAGCAGCTTATTAGAGACAGGCAGCAATCAGCCCCAGCATTTT.

The table lists this clone with a few counts. J is TRBJ1-3 and V is TRBV30, with D unclear. The CDR3 has 16 amino acids. The V gene lost 2 bases and the J gene lost 0 bases, with 14 bases spanning the gap. Germline lookup yields CDR1 GTSNPN and CDR2 SVGIG (reference sequence). CDR3 amino acids: CAWSPTTADSGNTIYF. CDR3 DNA: TGTGCCTGGAGTCCCACGACGGCCGACTCTGGAAACACCATATATTTT.

The chain combines TRBV7-2 with TRBJ1-1; 7 bases are a match to TRBD1. The CDR3 runs 11 residues. CDR1 and CDR2 from the germline V gene are SGHTA and FQGNSA. V lost 4 bases, J lost 10 bases, and 3 bases stayed unmatched. CDR3 in DNA: TGTGCCAGCAGCTATACAGGGGCAGCTTTCTTT. Amino acid sequence: CASSYTGAAFF.

This clone was counted only a few times. Other DNA variants within this sample encode the same CDR3. This chain joins TRBV4-1 and TRBJ2-1; D is possibly TRBD1 or TRBD2 (5 bases each). V shed 0 bases and J shed 6 bases, with 12 bases lying between them. Germline loops: CDR1 MGHRA, CDR2 YSYEKL. The CDR3 is 15 residues long. For the CDR3, the DNA is TGCGCCAGCAGCCAAGACCCAGGGACCAGCAATGAGCAGTTCTTC. This codes for CASSQDPGTSNEQFF.

Concerning this clone itself: Other DNA sequences in this sample translate to the same CDR3. The chain uses TRBV5-1 and TRBJ2-3; 9 positions agree with TRBD1. V lost 0 bases to trimming and J lost 4 bases; unmatched junction nucleotides: 3. Germline CDR1 reads SGHRS; CDR2 reads YFSETQ. This CDR3 is 15 amino acids long. CDR3 sequence: CASSLGRQGADTQYF. Here the CDR3 DNA reads TGCGCCAGCAGCTTGGGGAGACAGGGGGCAGATACGCAGTATTTT.

The chain links TRBV12-5 to TRBJ1-1; D is unresolved. CDR1 is LGHNT, CDR2 FRNRAP, per germline. Trimming removed 6 bases from V and 1 base from J, with 9 bases in between. The CDR3 spans 13 residues. The CDR3 here is CASGYGPNTEAFF. CDR3 in DNA: TGTGCTAGTGGATATGGCCCGAACACTGAAGCTTTCTTT.

This sequence joins TRBV2 and TRBJ1-2; 10 bases line up with TRBD1. This CDR3 has 13 amino acids. V lost 8 bases, J lost 4 bases, and 4 bases stayed unmatched. The germline gives CDR1 SNHLY, CDR2 FYNNEI. CDR3 DNA sequence: TGTGCCAGCGACAGGGGGCAAAGCTATGGCTACACCTTC. This sequence encodes CASDRGQSYGYTF.

This sequence joins TRBV14 and TRBJ2-1; 9 bases match TRBD1. The CDR3 consists of 16 residues. V shed 3 bases, J shed 10 bases, and the junction held 13 bases outside the gene matches. The germline V gene has CDR1 SGHDN and CDR2 FVKESK. This chain's CDR3 is CASSQRRTGATGEQFF. The CDR3 DNA is TGTGCCAGCAGCCAGCGCAGGACAGGGGCCACCGGGGAGCAGTTCTTC.

This clone was observed a handful of times. The V and J genes are TRBV29-1 and TRBJ2-2, with a tentative D call TRBD2 (7 bases). V lost 7 bases and J 4 bases, leaving 16 bases between the germline ends. Germline V gives CDR1 SQVTM, CDR2 ANQGSEA. The CDR3 has 14 amino acids. The CDR3 nucleotides read TGCAGCGCAGATACCGGGGGGCGCACCGGGGAGCTGTTTTTT. Protein: CSADTGGRTGELFF.

The chain uses TRBV7-2 and TRBJ2-3; unclear D gene. The germline gives CDR1 SGHTA, CDR2 FQGNSA. The germline V and J ends were trimmed by 1 base and 2 bases, with 10 bases remaining between them. This CDR3 comprises 15 residues. The CDR3 here is CASSLDFSYTDTQYF. The CDR3 region has the DNA TGTGCCAGCAGCTTAGATTTTAGTTACACAGATACGCAGTATTTT.

The chain combines TRBV30 with TRBJ2-7, with TRBD2 identical over 7 bases. Trimming took 5 bases from V and 6 from J; bases not matched to a gene: 10. Germline CDR1 is GTSNPN and CDR2 is SVGIG (reference sequence). This CDR3 has 13 amino acids. CDR3 sequence reads: CAWGLVPTGEQYF. The CDR3 DNA sequence: TGTGCCTGGGGACTAGTACCGACGGGCGAGCAGTACTTC.

In its sample, this clone ranks as medium-sized. The chain uses TRBV3-1 (or the pseudogene TRBV3-2) and TRBJ1-1; TRBD1 matches 9 bases. The CDR3 is 14 amino acids. V gave up 4 bases and J gave up 5 bases; unmatched junction bases: 5. The germline V gene encodes CDR1 LGHDT and CDR2 YNNKEL (reference sequence). CDR3 coding DNA: TGTGCCAGCAGCCTAGGACAGGGGAGGACTGAAGCTTTCTTT. It is translated as CASSLGQGRTEAFF.

The chain joins TRBV19 to TRBJ2-1; D perhaps matches TRBD1 (6 bases). The CDR3 sequence is 14 residues long. Trimming removed 5 bases at V and 2 bases at J, with 10 bases between. Per the germline V gene, CDR1 is LNHDA and CDR2 is SQIVND (reference sequence). CDR3 DNA sequence: TGTGCCAGTAGTGCCCGGACAGCCTACAATGAGCAGTTCTTC. It is translated as CASSARTAYNEQFF.

The rearrangement joins TRBV4-2 to TRBJ1-4; 8 nucleotides line up with TRBD1. CDR3 length: 18 residues. The V and J ends lost 1 base and 8 bases, in that order; junction bases with no gene match: 15. Germline values: CDR1 LGHNA, CDR2 YNFKEQ. The CDR3 DNA reads as TGTGCCAGCAGCCAAGTAGGGGCAGGGGGCGCGAAAAAGGAAAAACTGTTTTTT. Protein: CASSQVGAGGAKKEKLFF.

The chain joins TRBV2 to TRBJ2-1; 10 bases match TRBD2. V shed 2 bases and J 7 bases; nucleotides not matched to a gene: 2. CDR3 length: 14 residues. Germline CDR1 and CDR2: SNHLY and FYNNEI. CDR3 sequence reads: CASSETSGINEQFF. The DNA for the CDR3 is TGTGCCAGCAGTGAAACTAGCGGGATAAATGAGCAGTTCTTC.

This clone was seen a few times. The V call is TRBV29-1, the J call TRBJ2-7; possible D gene TRBD1, 5 bases. CDR1 is SQVTM and CDR2 is ANQGSEA in the germline V gene. Trimming removed 5 bases from V and 3 bases from J, with 17 bases in between. The CDR3 runs 14 residues. CDR3 protein: CSVKSSGQGYEQYF. In DNA form, the CDR3 reads TGCAGCGTTAAATCATCAGGGCAAGGCTACGAGCAGTACTTC.

CDR3 protein: CASSLWLGQTHSNQPQHF. CDR3 bases: TGTGCCAGTAGCCTCTGGCTAGGACAGACACATAGCAATCAGCCCCAGCATTTT. V gene TRBV19 combines with J gene TRBJ1-5, with D perhaps TRBD1 (6 bases). The germline V and J ends were trimmed by 6 bases and 0 bases, with 21 bases remaining between them. The CDR3 is made up of 18 amino acids. Per germline, CDR1 LNHDA and CDR2 SQIVND (reference sequence).

The chain employs TRBV5-1 and TRBJ1-5, with TRBD1 matching 8 bases. This CDR3 has 14 amino acids. Per the germline V gene, CDR1 is SGHRS and CDR2 is YFSETQ. V was clipped by 3 bases and J by 5 bases; unmatched bases: 4. The CDR3, as DNA: TGCGCCAGCAGCTGGACAGGGATGGATCAGCCCCAGCATTTT. Encoded protein: CASSWTGMDQPQHF.

This clone was seen a single time. The chain employs TRBV7-9 and TRBJ1-1; 9 nucleotides match TRBD1. The CDR3 has 13 residues. From germline, CDR1 is SEHNR and CDR2 FQNEAQ (reference sequence). V was pared by 4 bases and J by 5 bases, with 2 bases of the junction left unmatched. The CDR3: CASSSGQGTEAFF. Here the CDR3 DNA reads TGTGCCAGCAGCTCCGGACAGGGGACTGAAGCTTTCTTT.